This T cell receptor beta chain was sequenced for a study of blood T cells in healthy people across ages (dated by TCRdb to between 2014 and 2016). For the wider study: In model experiments, template switching captured roughly one uniquely barcoded TCR beta cDNA molecule for every two T cells. Donors were grouped into four age groups: young (average 16 years), middle-aged (39), aged (about 60) and long-lived (approximately 82). The study analyzed two additional independent replicas of 1 million unique cDNA reads from the same blood draw for two donors, one aged 18 to 30 and one aged 80 or older. To avoid experimental bias, donors of different ages were spread randomly across the sequencing lanes. The study measured age-related changes in TCR beta repertoire diversity using deep sequencing normalized with unique cDNA molecular identifiers. The paper's findings and limits, for the study overall: Observed TCR beta diversity per million T cells fell roughly linearly with age, and a significant reduction was already apparent by age about 38. There was a strong correlation between observed TCR beta diversity and the percentage of naive T cells measured by flow cytometry. Total diversity estimates from one million sequenced T cells were considered lower bounds and underestimates. Donor CMV infection status was unknown, potentially confounding age-related changes in expanded clonotypes. Compared with the aged group, the long-lived group had more naive CD4+ T cells, fewer expanded clones and increased TCR diversity, a pattern suggesting age selection. Because profiling used bulk unsorted PBMCs, naive and antigen-experienced compartments could not be compared conclusively.

Systemically healthy Caucasian individuals from Russia, approximately 39 in total and aged about 6 to 90 years, were included as donors. Around 9.7 milliliters of peripheral blood were collected from each donor into EDTA-treated Vacutainer tubes. Ficoll-Paque density-gradient centrifugation was used to isolate PBMCs, with at least 6.5 million obtained per sample. Total RNA, at least 5 micrograms per sample, was extracted from PBMCs with Trizol reagent. For every donor, an aliquot of PBMCs went through flow cytometry to measure the percentages of naive CD45RAhigh/CD27high T cells. Library prep was done by 5' RACE. A second PCR of roughly 6 to 11 cycles was run with a J-beta primer mix and a sample-barcoded 5' primer. A template-switch 5' adaptor carrying 12 random nucleotides introduced a unique molecular identifier onto each TCR beta cDNA molecule. Each sample yielded at least 2.5 million CDR3-containing paired-end reads. First-strand cDNA synthesis was performed from all RNA using the Mint cDNA synthesis kit, with priming by a TRBC-specific oligonucleotide. All cDNA was treated with uracil-DNA glycosylase and then went through a first 18-cycle PCR with the universal primers M1SS and BC2_uni_R. The study's processing was this. For normalization, 1 million high-quality reads were randomly selected from each sample, with every read carrying a distinct molecular identifier. Instead of being binned into consensus sequences, reads that shared molecular identifiers were thrown out. MiTCR, with a Q25 quality threshold and the strictest error-elimination algorithm, was used for CDR3 identification, clonotype clustering and error correction. A nonparametric unseen species model with Euler transformation was used to estimate a lower bound on total TCR beta diversity. TCRdb ran its own pipeline on the public reads, namely fastp trimming at Q25 and MiXCR clone calling, and kept in-frame beta chains. Identical CDR3 protein sequences are pooled into one entry, listed with their most common genes and DNA. The V and J calls here are based on TCRdb, not the publication. Counted in this sample were approximately 1,700,000 distinct CDR3 sequences; roughly two fifths of them appeared once. The ten largest clones capture under 25% of the sample.

Turning to this clonotype: This clone's antigen is unknown. Per-base quality was not reported, and no clone a single base away is much larger than it.

The CDR3 sequence holds 13 residues, the cysteine and phenylalanine included. Of all the DNA, just the CDR3 is kept, 39 bases in frame from base 1. V is cut by 0 bases and J by 6 bases, and the space between the germline ends is 8 bases. Taken from the germline V gene, the CDR1 and CDR2 loops are LGHNA and YSLEER. This sequence uses TRBV4-3 and TRBJ1-1; no D gene can be assigned with confidence. Sequences were obtained from blood. This clonotype originated in a human donor in good health. The DNA sequence is TGCGCCAGCAGCCAAGATCAAGAGGCTGAAGCTTTCTTT. It encodes CASSQDQEAEAFF.